The entry that follows covers one T cell receptor beta chain sequence. The target antigen is unknown. A read error may produce the germline difference seen at one junction end. The sample contains more than one DNA sequence encoding this CDR3. The primer mix had 60 Vbeta and 13 Jbeta primers. The data were produced by immunoSEQ multiplex PCR, yet TCRdb's version contains in-frame clones alone and is incomplete. The sample yields hundreds of thousands of clones, approximately 82% seen once. The data are from a study of cytomegalovirus exposure and HLA in healthy donors. Study-wide points: Available immune exposure information covered CMV serostatus only. An ancestry cluster, one associated with Asian ancestry, reportedly showed fewer N-insertions than the roughly 610-donor mean in a later analysis.

Germline V gives CDR1 LNHDA, CDR2 SQIVND (reference sequence). The CDR3 extends over 17 amino acids. Sequencing was carried out using PBMCs. The chain combines TRBV19 with TRBJ2-2, with TRBD2 identical over 7 bases. The TCR originated in a man younger than 35 in good health and CMV-seronegative. DNA for the CDR3: TGTGCCAGTAGTATAGATGTGACTAGCTCTTCAACCGGGGAGTTGTTTTTT. Its translation is CASSIDVTSSSTGELFF.